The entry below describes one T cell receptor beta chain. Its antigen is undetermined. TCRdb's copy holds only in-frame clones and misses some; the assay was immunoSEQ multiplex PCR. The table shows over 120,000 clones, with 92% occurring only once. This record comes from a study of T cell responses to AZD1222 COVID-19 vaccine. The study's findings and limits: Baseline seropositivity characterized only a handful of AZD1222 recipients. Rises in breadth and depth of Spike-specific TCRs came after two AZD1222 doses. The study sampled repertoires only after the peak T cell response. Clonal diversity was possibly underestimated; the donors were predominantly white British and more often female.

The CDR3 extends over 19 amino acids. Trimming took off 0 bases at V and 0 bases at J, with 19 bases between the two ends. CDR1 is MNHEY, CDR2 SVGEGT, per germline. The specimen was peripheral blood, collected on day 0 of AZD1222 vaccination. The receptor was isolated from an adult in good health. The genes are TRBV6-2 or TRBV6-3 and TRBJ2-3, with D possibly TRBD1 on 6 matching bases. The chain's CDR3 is CASSYSISGQPGSTDTQYF. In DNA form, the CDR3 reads TGTGCCAGCAGTTACTCGATCTCCGGACAGCCAGGAAGCACAGATACGCAGTATTTT.